This T cell receptor (beta chain) was recovered during a study of T cell repertoires in cytomegalovirus infection. Study-level information: HLA-B-restricted CMV epitopes that are well studied, plus recently identified HLA-C-restricted ones, were used by the study. CMV infection and matching HLA type were both indicated by public TCR beta signatures.

The CDR3 is 13 amino acids. V lost 2 bases to trimming and J lost 11 bases, with 15 bases between them. Germline CDR1 SGHTA, CDR2 FQGNSA. Of note for this clonotype: Its antigen is not known.

TCRdb re-called the reads with MiXCR, one entry per CDR3 protein. This repertoire shows about 360,000 distinct CDR3 sequences, approximately 30% found once; its top ten account for roughly 12%. This TCR came from a human donor in good health (CMV status not recorded). Some clones in this sample may be carry-over from other donors' samples. The sample consisted of cultured PBMCs, taken from culture after CMV antigen stimulation. The rearrangement joins TRBV7-2 to TRBJ1-1; a weak D match, TRBD1 (5 bases). This CDR3 is CASSLLDSPLAFF. The CDR3, as DNA: TGTGCCAGCAGCTTACTCGACAGCCCTTTGGCTTTCTTT.